This T cell receptor beta chain comes out of a study of blood T cell repertoires in COVID-19. TCRdb keeps only in-frame clones here, not all; method: immunoSEQ multiplex PCR. The sample yields about 200,000 clones, roughly 80% seen once. V gave up 4 bases and J gave up 1 base; unmatched junction bases: 5. Germline CDR1 is SGDLS and CDR2 is YYNGEE. The CDR3 length is 16 residues. The source is a man in his sixties with acute or convalescent COVID-19. What was sequenced was peripheral blood. J is TRBJ2-4 and V is TRBV9, with TRBD2 identical over 10 bases. The CDR3 is CASSPSGSGAKNIQYF. The CDR3 region has the DNA TGTGCCAGCAGCCCTAGCGGGAGCGGGGCCAAAAACATTCAGTACTTC.